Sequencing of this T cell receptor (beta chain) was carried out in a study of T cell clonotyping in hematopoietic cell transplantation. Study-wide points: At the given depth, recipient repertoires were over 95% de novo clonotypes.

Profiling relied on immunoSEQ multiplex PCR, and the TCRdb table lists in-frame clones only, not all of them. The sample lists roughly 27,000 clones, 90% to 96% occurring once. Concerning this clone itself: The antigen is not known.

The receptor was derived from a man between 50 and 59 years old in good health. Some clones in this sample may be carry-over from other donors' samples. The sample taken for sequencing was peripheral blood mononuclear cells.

DNA for the CDR3: TGTGCCAGCAGCGTAGGAGGGGTGAACACTGAAGCTTTCTTT. This sequence encodes CASSVGGVNTEAFF. This chain uses TRBV9 with TRBJ1-1; tentatively, D is TRBD1 (5 bases). Trimming stripped 0 bases from V and 0 bases from J, with 6 bases between. This CDR3 contains 14 residues. In germline, CDR1 is SGDLS, CDR2 YYNGEE.